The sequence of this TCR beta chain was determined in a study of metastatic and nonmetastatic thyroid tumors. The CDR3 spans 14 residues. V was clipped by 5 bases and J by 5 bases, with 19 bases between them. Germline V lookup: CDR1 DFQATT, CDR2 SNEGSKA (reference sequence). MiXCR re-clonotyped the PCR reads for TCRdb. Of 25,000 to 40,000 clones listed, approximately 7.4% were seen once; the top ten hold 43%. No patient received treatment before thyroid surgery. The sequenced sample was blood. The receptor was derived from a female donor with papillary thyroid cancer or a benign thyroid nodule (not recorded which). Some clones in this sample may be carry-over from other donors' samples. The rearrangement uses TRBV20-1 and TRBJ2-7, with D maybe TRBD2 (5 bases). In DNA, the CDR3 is TGCAGTGCTTTTAAATCGGGATGCAGAAACGAGCAGTACTTC. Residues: CSAFKSGCRNEQYF.